These 14 T cell receptor beta chains came from one sample sequenced in a study of early T cells in non-severe SARS-CoV-2 infection (dated by TCRdb to the early 2020s). The library was produced with 5' RACE. Instrument used: NextSeq 500. The public reads were quality trimmed at Q25 with fastp and then assembled into clones with MiXCR by TCRdb, keeping productive beta chains. Under each unique CDR3 protein, matching rows form one entry showing the most common genes and DNA. In this sample the table shows roughly 51,000 distinct CDR3 sequences, roughly 6.8% of which occur a single time. The ten largest clones represent 3% to 4.5% of the sample. The sample consisted of whole blood. These receptors originate from an adult who was a healthcare worker with PCR-confirmed SARS-CoV-2 infection or an uninfected control (not recorded which).

This chain links TRBV4-3 with TRBJ2-5; D not resolved. Trimming cost V 0 bases and J 1 base, with 15 bases left between them. The CDR3 loop spans 17 amino acids. The germline gives CDR1 LGHNA, CDR2 YSLEER. This CDR3 reads CASSQDAESGLQETQYF. CDR3 sequence (DNA): TGCGCCAGCAGCCAAGATGCGGAGAGTGGGCTCCAAGAGACCCAGTACTTC.

This chain uses TRBV12-3 or TRBV12-4 with TRBJ1-3; the D is unclear. CDR3 size: 13 residues. V lost 3 bases and J 7 bases, leaving 10 bases between the germline ends. The CDR3 bases are TGTGCCAGCAGTTTTTTCGAGAGGAACACCATATATTTT. Translating it yields CASSFFERNTIYF.

The chain couples TRBV6-1 to TRBJ2-5; D tentatively reads TRBD1 or TRBD2 (6 bases each). The CDR3 has 16 amino acids. Trimming took 1 base from V and 4 from J, leaving 16 bases between them. Germline CDR1 MNHNS, CDR2 SASEGT. The CDR3 coding sequence is TGTGCCAGCAGTGAAGGTGTAGGGAAGGGGGGAGAGACCCAGTACTTC. This gives the protein CASSEGVGKGGETQYF.

There are many counts of this clonotype. The chain is built from TRBV19 and TRBJ1-4, with 9 bases fitting TRBD1. Trimming at V came to 5 bases and at J to 7 bases, leaving 8 bases not matched to a gene. Per germline, CDR1 LNHDA and CDR2 SQIVND (reference sequence). CDR3 size: 15 residues. CDR3 sequence (DNA): TGTGCCAGTAGTCCCCCGGGACAGGGAGGTGAAAAACTGTTTTTT. It is translated as CASSPPGQGGEKLFF.

The V call is TRBV7-9, the J call TRBJ2-5; D is unresolved. This CDR3 contains 12 residues. V lost 3 bases and J 4 bases, leaving 6 bases between the germline ends. CDR1 is SEHNR and CDR2 is FQNEAQ in the germline V gene (reference sequence). CDR3 residues: CASSFVGETQYF. In nucleotides, the CDR3 is TGTGCCAGCAGCTTCGTTGGAGAGACCCAGTACTTC.

The chain carries TRBV7-9 and TRBJ2-5, with 8 bases aligning to TRBD1. The CDR3 runs 14 residues. With V trimmed by 6 bases and J by 5 bases, 8 bases remained unmatched. From germline, CDR1 is SEHNR and CDR2 FQNEAQ (reference sequence). The CDR3 sequence is CASRTTTGVETQYF. CDR3 in DNA: TGTGCCAGCAGAACAACGACAGGGGTCGAGACCCAGTACTTC.

This rearrangement joins TRBV2 to TRBJ2-7; D gene unclear. The CDR3 contains 12 residues. The germline V and J ends were trimmed by 4 bases and 5 bases, with 9 bases remaining between them. Germline CDR1 and CDR2: SNHLY and FYNNEI. The CDR3 nucleotides are TGTGCCAGCAGTGCGGGCCCCAACGAGCAGTACTTC. Translation: CASSAGPNEQYF.

This clonotype was found a few times. The chain combines TRBV28 with TRBJ2-1, with D unresolved. V lost 7 bases, J lost 9 bases, and 10 bases lay in between. Germline assignment: CDR1 MDHEN and CDR2 SYDVKM. The CDR3 consists of 11 residues. CDR3 in DNA: TGTGCCAGCACTTCACAGAGTGAGCAGTTCTTC. Its protein is CASTSQSEQFF.

This clonotype has a count of ten or more. The rearrangement joins TRBV20-1 to TRBJ1-2; 9 nucleotides match TRBD1. V shed 5 bases, J shed 6 bases, and the junction held 13 bases outside the gene matches. CDR3 length: 15 amino acids. Germline V gives CDR1 DFQATT, CDR2 SNEGSKA (reference sequence). CDR3: CSAPKGTGRADGYTF. CDR3 nucleotide sequence: TGCAGTGCTCCTAAGGGGACAGGGAGAGCGGATGGCTACACCTTC.

The chain combines TRBV18 with TRBJ1-4; 10 bases are a match to TRBD1. The CDR3 spans 17 residues. Germline V gene sequence: CDR1 KGHSH, CDR2 LQKENI. V lost 3 bases, J lost 5 bases, and 9 bases stayed unmatched. CDR3 residues: CASSPRLRDRGNEKLFF. In DNA, the CDR3 is TGTGCCAGCTCACCCCGGCTGCGGGACAGGGGAAATGAAAAACTGTTTTTT.

This clonotype was picked up many times. This chain uses TRBV4-3 with TRBJ1-6; weak D call: TRBD1 (6 bases). CDR3 length: 14 residues. Germline CDR1 LGHNA, CDR2 YSLEER. V lost 6 bases, J lost 5 bases, and 11 bases lay in between. The CDR3 reads CASRRGGDNSPLHF. CDR3 coding DNA: TGCGCCAGCAGGAGGGGGGGAGATAATTCACCCCTCCACTTT.

Ten or more counts support this clonotype. CDR3 amino acids: CASSPTENYGYTF. The CDR3 DNA reads as TGTGCCAGCAGTCCGACAGAGAACTATGGCTACACCTTC. The chain recombines TRBV6-6 with TRBJ1-2; D perhaps matches TRBD1 (5 bases). The germline V gene encodes CDR1 MNHNY and CDR2 SVGAGI (reference sequence). This CDR3 is built from 13 residues. V lost 5 bases to trimming and J lost 2 bases, with 9 bases between them.

The chain uses TRBV7-9 and TRBJ1-2; D is unclear. The CDR3 is made up of 12 amino acids. Germline V CDR1 and CDR2: SEHNR, FQNEAQ (reference sequence). V was pared by 3 bases and J by 8 bases, with 10 bases between. Here the CDR3 DNA reads TGTGCCAGCAGCTTTGGTGGGCTCGGCTACACCTTC. This codes for CASSFGGLGYTF.

This clonotype turned up a few times. The chain carries TRBV6-1 and TRBJ1-1; 7 positions agree with TRBD1. Germline V lookup: CDR1 MNHNS, CDR2 SASEGT. The junction had 16 bases not matched to a gene; V was cut back by 2 bases and J by 1 base. The length of the CDR3 is 19 residues. CDR3 sequence (DNA): TGTGCCAGCAGTGAAATTGAGGACAGGCCCACGAACCGGAACACTGAAGCTTTCTTT. It codes for CASSEIEDRPTNRNTEAFF.